These T cell receptor beta chains were read from a single sample in a study of blood T cell repertoires in COVID-19. The data were produced by immunoSEQ multiplex PCR, yet TCRdb's version contains in-frame clones alone and is incomplete. The table has approximately 170,000 clones, 81% seen once; the top ten hold approximately 11%. The specimen sequenced was peripheral blood. The receptors were gathered from a human donor in a cohort sampled during active COVID-19. Each CDR3 is given with its conserved first and last residue. Fields, in order: V gene, clone size, J gene, D gene, CDR3 protein, CDR3 DNA. D genes are given only for firm matches. Clone size, where shown, is once, few, many, or a class for clones that have expanded.

>TRBV7-9|.|TRBJ2-7|.
CASSSRGTVSYEQYF
TGTGCCAGCAGCTCACGGGGGACAGTCTCCTACGAGCAGTACTTC
>TRBV7-9|.|TRBJ1-1|TRBD1
CASSSRTGDTEAFF
TGTGCCAGCAGTTCTAGAACAGGGGACACTGAAGCTTTCTTT
>TRBV6-2/TRBV6-3|.|TRBJ2-1|TRBD2
CASSYDPRGRYNNEQFF
TGTGCCAGCAGTTACGACCCTCGCGGGAGGTACAACAATGAGCAGTTCTTC
>TRBV30|.|TRBJ2-1|TRBD2
CAWSDGGRALGEQFF
TGTGCCTGGAGTGACGGCGGGAGGGCCCTCGGGGAGCAGTTCTTC
>TRBV15|.|TRBJ2-1|TRBD2
CATSSPSGLGANEQFF
TGTGCCACCAGTTCGCCCTCGGGACTAGGGGCCAATGAGCAGTTCTTC
>TRBV5-1|.|TRBJ2-1|TRBD2
CASSLGGWTSGDFYNEQFF
TGCGCCAGCAGCTTGGGGGGCTGGACTAGCGGAGACTTCTACAATGAGCAGTTCTTC
>TRBV10-2|once|TRBJ2-7|TRBD1
CASSEVGTGRPGGQYF
TGCGCCAGCAGTGAGGTCGGGACAGGGAGGCCCGGGGGGCAGTACTTC
>TRBV24-1|.|TRBJ2-1|TRBD2
CATSDLSGGPRSSYNEQFF
TGTGCCACCAGTGATCTGAGCGGGGGCCCTCGAAGCTCCTACAATGAGCAGTTCTTC
>TRBV4-3|.|TRBJ1-5|.
CASSQDPGHNQPQHF
TGCGCCAGCAGCCAAGATCCAGGGCACAATCAGCCCCAGCATTTT
>TRBV4-3|.|TRBJ1-2|TRBD1
CASSQDPTGGNYGYTF
TGCGCCAGCAGCCAAGACCCGACAGGGGGGAACTATGGCTACACCTTC
>TRBV19|.|TRBJ1-4|TRBD1
CASSPTGARGEKLFF
TGTGCCAGTAGCCCGACAGGGGCCAGAGGTGAAAAACTGTTTTTT
>TRBV30|.|TRBJ1-3|.
CAWSGDKYSGNTIYF
TGTGCCTGGAGTGGAGACAAGTACTCTGGAAACACCATATATTTT
>TRBV18|few|TRBJ1-2|.
CASSPLDSYGYTF
TGTGCCAGCTCACCCCTCGACAGTTATGGCTACACCTTC
>TRBV7-8|.|TRBJ2-5|TRBD1
CASSSTTRTGSHETQYF
TGTGCCAGCAGCTCAACCACCCGGACAGGGTCCCATGAGACCCAGTACTTC
>TRBV9|.|TRBJ2-1|TRBD2
CASSVGPSGNEGEQFF
TGTGCCAGCAGCGTAGGCCCTAGCGGGAATGAGGGTGAGCAGTTCTTC
>TRBV28|.|TRBJ1-5|TRBD1
CASSVRDREFSNQPQHF
TGTGCCAGCAGTGTCCGGGACAGGGAATTTAGCAATCAGCCCCAGCATTTT
>TRBV7-2|.|TRBJ1-2|.
CASSQYQRDFYGYTF
TGTGCCAGCAGCCAATATCAAAGGGACTTCTATGGCTACACCTTC
>TRBV18|.|TRBJ2-5|.
CASSPAVQETQYF
TGTGCCAGCTCACCTGCGGTCCAGGAGACCCAGTACTTC
>TRBV4-1|.|TRBJ1-2|TRBD1
CASSAAGGSWGYTF
TGCGCCAGCAGCGCCGCAGGGGGCTCTTGGGGCTACACCTTC
>TRBV28|.|TRBJ1-5|TRBD1
CASSSRQGGLNQPQHF
TGTGCCAGTAGTTCGCGACAGGGGGGACTCAATCAGCCCCAGCATTTT
>TRBV10-3|many|TRBJ1-1|.
CAISVRQGNTEAFF
TGTGCCATCAGTGTGCGGCAGGGGAACACTGAAGCTTTCTTT
>TRBV30|.|TRBJ1-6|.
CAWGGAPLHF
TGTGCCTGGGGGGGGGCCCCCCTCCACTTT